This T cell receptor (beta chain) was sequenced for a study of T cell responses to AZD1222 COVID-19 vaccine. General observations from the study: Unmutated variant regions are reportedly targeted by nearly half of spike-specific TCRs. In all cases, repertoires were sampled only after the peak T cell response. Seropositive at baseline were only six AZD1222 recipients.

Note on this clone: Antigen: not known.

This CDR3 comprises 13 residues. Germline V gives CDR1 SEHNR, CDR2 FQNEAQ (reference sequence). The J segment lost 5 bases and the V segment lost 10 bases, leaving 10 bases of the junction unmatched. Assay: immunoSEQ multiplex PCR; the TCRdb copy retains only in-frame clones and omits some. The repertoire has approximately 100,000 clones, 90% to 95% of them found once; the top ten carry around 7.5%. The chain recombines TRBV7-9 with TRBJ1-2; 7 bases map to TRBD1. The TCR comes from an adult in good health. The sample was peripheral blood, taken on day 0 of AZD1222 vaccination. The DNA of the CDR3 is TGTGCCACCGCGAACAGGGGTGGATATGGCTACACCTTC. It specifies CATANRGGYGYTF.